A single TCR beta chain is shown here with its context. Its antigen is not identified. The length of the CDR3 is 16 residues. V dropped 5 bases and J dropped 2; count of bases not matched to a gene: 7. Looked up from germline, CDR1 is SEHNR and CDR2 is FQNEAQ (reference sequence). Both 60 Vbeta primers and 13 Jbeta primers went into the PCR. Only in-frame clones appear in the TCRdb table, and some are missing; sequencing was by immunoSEQ multiplex PCR. This table has 110,000 to 150,000 clones, around 80% appearing once. This entry is derived from a study of cytomegalovirus exposure and HLA in healthy donors. Study-wide findings and caveats: Across donors, most TCRs were seen rarely, yet some public ones were widespread. Another analysis was done later, and it associated 15,000 or so TCR beta sequences with HLA alleles at 0.05 false discovery rate.

The chain uses TRBV7-9 and TRBJ2-1, with 9 bases lining up with TRBD2. This TCR derives from a boy aged 2-15 years in good health and CMV-seronegative. Sequenced material: PBMCs. In DNA, the CDR3 is TGTGCCAGCAGCCCGAGGCGGGGGGGGACCTACAATGAGCAGTTCTTC. This gives the protein CASSPRRGGTYNEQFF.